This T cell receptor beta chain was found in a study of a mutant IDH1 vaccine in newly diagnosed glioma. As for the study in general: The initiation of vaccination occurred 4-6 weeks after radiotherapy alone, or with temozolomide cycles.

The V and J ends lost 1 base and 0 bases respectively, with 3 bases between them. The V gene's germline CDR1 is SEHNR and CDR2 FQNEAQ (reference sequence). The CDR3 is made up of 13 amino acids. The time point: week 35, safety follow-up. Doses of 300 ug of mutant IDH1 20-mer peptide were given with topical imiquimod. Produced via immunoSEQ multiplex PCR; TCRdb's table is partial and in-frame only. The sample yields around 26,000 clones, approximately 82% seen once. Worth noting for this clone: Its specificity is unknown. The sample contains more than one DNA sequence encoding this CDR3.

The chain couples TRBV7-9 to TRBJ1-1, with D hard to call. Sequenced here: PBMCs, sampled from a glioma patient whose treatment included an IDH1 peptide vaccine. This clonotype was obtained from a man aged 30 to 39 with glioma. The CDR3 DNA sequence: TGTGCCAGCAGCTTAGAGGTGAACACTGAAGCTTTCTTT. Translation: CASSLEVNTEAFF.